A single sample gave rise to the 26 T cell receptor beta chains below, sequenced in a study of beta chain features in type 1 diabetes. The whole isolated RNA underwent reverse transcription, so sequencing captured expressed TCRB transcripts. The table came from immunoSEQ multiplex PCR; TCRdb's copy has only in-frame clones and leaves some out. The top ten hold approximately 0.05% of the sample, which has 250,000 or so clones, 68% seen once. Sequencing used naive CD4+ T cells from blood. Source of these receptors: a man aged 30 to 39 in good health.

The V and J genes are TRBV15 and TRBJ2-1; D is ambiguous. Germline-derived CDR1 and CDR2 are LNHNV and YYDKDF (reference sequence). V lost 11 bases, J lost 6 bases, and 2 bases lay in between. The CDR3 consists of 8 residues. The CDR3 DNA is TGTGCCTTCAATGAGCAGTTCTTC. It specifies CAFNEQFF.

This CDR3 is CSVSPGSDTGELFF. The CDR3 DNA is TGCAGCGTTTCCCCCGGGAGCGACACCGGGGAGCTGTTTTTT. V gene TRBV29-1 combines with J gene TRBJ2-2, with D maybe TRBD2 (6 bases). CDR1 and CDR2 (germline): SQVTM, ANQGSEA. Between the trimmed V and J ends, which lost 5 bases and 3 bases, there was a span of 13 bases. The CDR3 is 14 amino acids.

The chain links TRBV25-1 to TRBJ2-7, with D unresolved. This CDR3 region has 11 residues. From germline, CDR1 is MGHDK and CDR2 SYGVNS. Trimming left V 3 bases short and J 12 bases short, with 12 bases between. CDR3: CASSDWYRPYF. In nucleotides, the CDR3 is TGTGCCAGCAGTGATTGGTATCGTCCGTACTTC.

This rearrangement joins TRBV5-1 to TRBJ2-5, with 12 bases that match TRBD2. CDR1 is SGHRS and CDR2 is YFSETQ in the germline V gene. The CDR3 has 15 residues. The junction had 9 bases not matched to a gene; V was cut back by 4 bases and J by 8 bases. The CDR3 is CASSTLGTSGLTQYF. Written as DNA, the CDR3 is TGCGCCAGCAGCACCCTCGGGACTAGCGGGCTTACCCAGTACTTC.

The genes are TRBV12-5 and TRBJ2-3; 12 nucleotides line up with TRBD2. The CDR3 loop spans 16 amino acids. V dropped 5 bases and J dropped 4; count of bases not matched to a gene: 7. Germline V gene data show CDR1 as LGHNT and CDR2 as FRNRAP. The chain's CDR3 is CASGPGLAGRADTQYF. The CDR3 DNA follows: TGTGCTAGTGGTCCCGGACTAGCGGGGCGGGCAGATACGCAGTATTTT.

The sample holds a few counts of this clone. The V call is TRBV10-3, the J call TRBJ2-3, with 8 nucleotides matching TRBD1. Germline V CDR1 and CDR2: ENHRY, SYGVKD. The V and J ends lost 7 bases and 1 base, in that order; junction bases with no gene match: 1. The CDR3 is 13 amino acids. CDR3 loop: CAIKQGGTDTQYF. The CDR3 DNA reads TGTGCCATCAAACAGGGGGGCACAGATACGCAGTATTTT.

The chain joins TRBV30 to TRBJ2-5; 8 bases line up with TRBD1. The junction had 3 bases not matched to a gene; V was cut back by 2 bases and J by 4 bases. The CDR3 is 13 amino acids. Germline CDR1 reads GTSNPN; CDR2 reads SVGIG (reference sequence). CDR3 protein: CAWSRTGSETQYF. Written as DNA, the CDR3 is TGTGCCTGGAGTAGGACAGGGTCAGAGACCCAGTACTTC.

The chain combines TRBV27 with TRBJ1-5; 8 bases align to TRBD1. The ends lost 7 bases at V and 3 bases at J; junction bases unmatched: 8. Germline CDR1 MNHEY, CDR2 SMNVEV (reference sequence). This CDR3 region has 15 residues. The CDR3 is CASTSGTGVNQPQHF. CDR3 in DNA: TGTGCCAGCACTTCCGGGACAGGAGTCAATCAGCCCCAGCATTTT.

The rearrangement uses TRBV11-2 and TRBJ2-1; possibly TRBD1 for D (6 bases). V gave up 1 base and J gave up 7 bases, with 11 bases separating them. This CDR3 comprises 14 residues. Germline V CDR1 and CDR2: SGHAT, FQNNGV. CDR3 nucleotides: TGTGCCAGCAGCTTAGTGCCCCAGGGGAATGAGCAGTTCTTC. Encoded protein: CASSLVPQGNEQFF.

A few counts support this clone. V is TRBV2 and J is TRBJ2-5; no clear D. This CDR3 region has 14 residues. V dropped 11 bases and J dropped 2 bases, with 18 bases sitting between them. Germline V gene data show CDR1 as SNHLY and CDR2 as FYNNEI. CDR3 DNA: TGTGCCGGTTCGAAGTGGGGATCGCAAGAGACCCAGTACTTC. It yields the protein CAGSKWGSQETQYF.

The V and J genes are TRBV7-2 and TRBJ2-5, with D tentatively TRBD2 (6 bases). CDR3 length equals 14 residues. V lost 5 bases, J lost 2 bases, and 12 bases lay in between. The germline gives CDR1 SGHTA, CDR2 FQGNSA. The CDR3 region has the DNA TGTGCCAGCAGCCTCAGCGGGCTTCAAGAGACCCAGTACTTC. Its translation is CASSLSGLQETQYF.

This clone was observed a handful of times. The chain joins TRBV30 to TRBJ2-7; 7 bases agree with TRBD1. V was clipped by 5 bases and J by 7 bases; unmatched bases: 8. This CDR3 is 12 amino acids long. The germline V gene encodes CDR1 GTSNPN and CDR2 SVGIG (reference sequence). CDR3 residues: CAWGTDIWEQYF. The CDR3 bases are TGTGCCTGGGGGACAGACATTTGGGAGCAGTACTTC.

This chain connects TRBV7-2 to TRBJ2-7; perhaps TRBD1 as D (5 bases). This CDR3 has 12 residues. Trimming cost V 3 bases and J 4 bases, with 7 bases left between them. CDR1 is SGHTA and CDR2 is FQGNSA in the germline V gene. CDR3: CASSFSGYEQYF. DNA of the CDR3: TGTGCCAGCAGCTTCTCAGGGTACGAGCAGTACTTC.

This chain uses TRBV29-1 with TRBJ2-5, with 7 bases matching TRBD2. The CDR3 covers 12 residues. Germline V CDR1 and CDR2: SQVTM, ANQGSEA. Germline trimming cut 6 bases from V and 10 bases from J; bases unmatched to any gene: 11. The CDR3 protein is CSVTGRGVVQYF. The CDR3 region has the DNA TGCAGCGTGACCGGCCGGGGGGTAGTCCAGTACTTC.

V usage is TRBV29-1 and J usage is TRBJ2-7; possibly TRBD2 for D (6 bases). Trimming took off 4 bases at V and 6 bases at J, with 16 bases between the two ends. The CDR3 is 13 amino acids. Per the germline V gene, CDR1 is SQVTM and CDR2 is ANQGSEA. The CDR3 region is CSVATGSWSEQYF. CDR3 in DNA: TGCAGCGTTGCGACCGGGAGTTGGTCCGAGCAGTACTTC.

The J gene is TRBJ2-2, the V gene TRBV29-1; 10 bases are shared with TRBD2. Per the germline V gene, CDR1 is SQVTM and CDR2 is ANQGSEA. The CDR3 covers 16 residues. V was clipped by 3 bases and J by 3 bases; unmatched bases: 7. The CDR3 here is CSVEVASGRHTGELFF. CDR3 nucleotides: TGCAGCGTTGAGGTGGCTAGCGGGAGACACACCGGGGAGCTGTTTTTT.

The rearrangement joins TRBV5-1 to TRBJ2-1, with TRBD2 matching over 7 bases. Germline CDR1 and CDR2: SGHRS and YFSETQ. The CDR3 loop spans 15 amino acids. V was pared by 4 bases and J by 2 bases, with 6 bases of the junction left unmatched. CDR3 sequence: CASSPGGSAYNEQFF. The CDR3 DNA follows: TGCGCCAGCAGCCCGGGGGGTAGCGCCTACAATGAGCAGTTCTTC. Together with reference TRBV5-1 and TRBJ2-1, the CDR3 gives the full variable domain: KAGVTQTPRYLIKTRGQQVTLSCSPISGHRSVSWYQQTPGQGLQFLFEYFSETQRNKGNFPGRFSGRQFSNSRSEMNVSTLELGDSALYLCASSPGGSAYNEQFFGPGTRLTVL.

The chain carries TRBV29-1 and TRBJ1-1; D is undetermined. Germline lookup yields CDR1 SQVTM and CDR2 ANQGSEA. This CDR3 is 13 amino acids long. V was cut by 5 bases and J by 3 bases, with 13 bases left in between. CDR3 in amino acids: CSVKALRDTEAFF. The DNA of the CDR3 is TGCAGCGTTAAGGCCCTTCGGGACACTGAAGCTTTCTTT.

The table lists this clone with a few counts. Other nucleotide sequences in the sample specify the same CDR3. The rearrangement links TRBV7-2 to TRBJ2-1; D is unclear. CDR3 length: 12 residues. V lost 0 bases to trimming and J lost 4 bases, with 1 base between them. Germline-derived CDR1 and CDR2 are SGHTA and FQGNSA. The CDR3 spells CASSLAYNEQFF. CDR3 nucleotide sequence: TGTGCCAGCAGCTTAGCGTACAATGAGCAGTTCTTC. Supplemented by reference TRBV7-2 and TRBJ2-1, the full variable domain reads GAGVSQSPSNKVTEKGKDVELRCDPISGHTALYWYRQSLGQGLEFLIYFQGNSAPDKSGLPSDRFSAERTGGSVSTLTIQRTQQEDSAVYLCASSLAYNEQFFGPGTRLTVL.

The rearrangement links TRBV29-1 to TRBJ2-2; D not certain. Deletions cut 4 bases from V and 3 bases from J, with 9 bases between. CDR1 and CDR2 from the germline V gene are SQVTM and ANQGSEA. This CDR3 contains 13 residues. In nucleotides, the CDR3 is TGCAGCGTTGGTAGGCAGTACACCGGGGAGCTGTTTTTT. Translation gives CSVGRQYTGELFF.

The chain uses TRBV10-3 and TRBJ2-3, with 12 bases identical to TRBD2. The germline gives CDR1 ENHRY, CDR2 SYGVKD. V lost 11 bases to trimming and J lost 2 bases; unmatched junction nucleotides: 5. This CDR3 has 14 residues. The CDR3 spells CAVGTSGSTDTQYF. The DNA of the CDR3 is TGTGCCGTAGGGACTAGCGGGTCCACAGATACGCAGTATTTT.

The chain couples TRBV29-1 to TRBJ2-5, with D perhaps TRBD1 or TRBD2 (5 bases each). The V end was cut by 4 bases, the J end by 0 bases, with 12 bases between. The CDR3 runs 14 residues. Germline V gives CDR1 SQVTM, CDR2 ANQGSEA. The CDR3, as DNA: TGCAGCGTTGCCCGGGACCTGAACCAAGAGACCCAGTACTTC. Translated: CSVARDLNQETQYF.

The V call is TRBV10-3, the J call TRBJ1-6, with D unresolved. Trimming stripped 2 bases from V and 8 bases from J, with 10 bases between. CDR1 is ENHRY and CDR2 is SYGVKD in the germline V gene. The CDR3 has 14 amino acids. CDR3 bases: TGTGCCATCAGTGAGGGGGTTAGGGATTCACCCCTCCACTTT. Its protein product is CAISEGVRDSPLHF.

CDR3 residues: CASNRGYEQYF. In DNA form, the CDR3 reads TGTGCCAGCAACAGGGGCTACGAGCAGTACTTC. The chain carries TRBV6-5 and TRBJ2-7, with 7 bases aligning to TRBD1. This CDR3 has 11 residues. Germline-derived CDR1 and CDR2 are MNHEY and SVGAGI. The J segment lost 3 bases and the V segment lost 7 bases, leaving 0 bases of the junction unmatched.

The chain recombines TRBV27 with TRBJ1-5, with D possibly being TRBD1 (5 bases). Germline lookup yields CDR1 MNHEY and CDR2 SMNVEV (reference sequence). The CDR3 is made up of 14 amino acids. Trimming took 1 base from V and 7 from J, leaving 11 bases between them. CDR3 DNA: TGTGCCAGCAGTTTATTCCAGGGCGGCCAGCCCCAGCATTTT. Its translation: CASSLFQGGQPQHF.

This clone was detected a few times. The V and J genes are TRBV30 and TRBJ1-2, with TRBD1 as a possible D gene (5 bases). This CDR3 is built from 13 residues. Per germline, CDR1 GTSNPN and CDR2 SVGIG (reference sequence). V dropped 4 bases and J dropped 0 bases, with 9 bases sitting between them. CDR3 protein: CAWTGGANYGYTF. The CDR3 nucleotides read TGTGCCTGGACCGGGGGAGCTAACTATGGCTACACCTTC.